This T cell receptor (beta chain) emerged from a study of T-cell reconstitution after alpha-beta-depleted transplantation in children (TCRdb year 2016). The study in broad terms: Using TCR repertoire profiling, the study followed T-cell immune reconstitution in a quantitative way in children after TCRalphabeta/CD19-depleted allogeneic hematopoietic cell transplantation.

Reading from cysteine to phenylalanine, the CDR3 counts 16 amino acids. Kept here is only the CDR3 DNA, which spans 48 bases and is read in frame from base 1. CDR1 and CDR2, per the germline V gene (reference sequence), are DFQATT and SNEGSKA. There are many counts of this clonotype. Its antigen is unknown. Germline is not matched at one junction end, which may reflect a read error. Receptors were amplified or captured by PCR. Sequencing used an Illumina HiSeq 2500. To normalize quantification of the TCRbeta repertoire, the TCR libraries were built with molecular barcoding that relied on unique molecular identifiers. TCRdb reworked the public reads: Q25 trimming with fastp, MiXCR clone assembly, productive beta chains retained. Identical CDR3 proteins give one entry, which carries the most common genes and DNA. The sample table lists approximately 210,000 distinct CDR3 sequences, 13% to 15% of them with a count of one. The ten top clones hold roughly an eighth of the sample.

The sequencing here drew on PBMCs from the stem cell graft donor, taken from the stem cell graft. Here the chain combines TRBV20-1 and TRBJ1-1, with TRBD1 matching 7 junction bases. This TCR derives from a human donor who donated a stem cell graft to a child with acute lymphoblastic leukemia. The base sequence is TGCAGTGCCAGAGGCGGGGGCGTGGCAGGGGGCACTGAAGCTTTCTTT. The translation is CSARGGGVAGGTEAFF.